This T cell receptor beta chain appears in the sequencing data of a study of CD8+ T cells in alopecia areata. RNA, once extracted, was reverse transcribed into cDNA for use as the sequencing template. The method was immunoSEQ multiplex PCR; TCRdb's version includes in-frame clones alone and lacks a portion of them. The sample carries over 150,000 clones, approximately 56% recorded once. Per the germline V gene, CDR1 is SGDLS and CDR2 is YYNGEE. CDR3 length equals 18 residues. The germline V and J ends were trimmed by 1 base and 1 base, with 18 bases remaining between them. The treatment denotes: oral pan-JAK inhibitor, 5-10 mg twice daily.

Specimen: CD4+ T cells sorted from blood, collected at week 4, from a patient treated with tofacitinib. J is TRBJ2-1 and V is TRBV9, with D perhaps TRBD2 (5 bases). This clonotype originated in a human donor with alopecia areata. DNA for the CDR3: TGTGCCAGCAGCGTAAATCCTCCCGGGATAGGGTCCTACAATGAGCAGTTCTTC. Its protein product is CASSVNPPGIGSYNEQFF.